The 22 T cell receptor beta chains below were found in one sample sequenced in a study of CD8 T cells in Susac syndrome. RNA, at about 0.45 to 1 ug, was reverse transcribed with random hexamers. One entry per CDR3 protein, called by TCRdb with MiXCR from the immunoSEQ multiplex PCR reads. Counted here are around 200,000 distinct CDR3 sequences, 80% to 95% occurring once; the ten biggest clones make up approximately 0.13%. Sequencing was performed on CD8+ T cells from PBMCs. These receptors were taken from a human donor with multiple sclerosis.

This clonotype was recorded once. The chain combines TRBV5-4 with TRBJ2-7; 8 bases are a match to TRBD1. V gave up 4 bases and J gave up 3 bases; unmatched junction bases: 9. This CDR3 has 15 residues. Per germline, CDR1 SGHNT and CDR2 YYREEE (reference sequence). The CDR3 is CASSPAGTGYYEQYF. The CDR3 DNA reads TGTGCCAGCAGCCCCGCGGGGACAGGATACTACGAGCAGTACTTC.

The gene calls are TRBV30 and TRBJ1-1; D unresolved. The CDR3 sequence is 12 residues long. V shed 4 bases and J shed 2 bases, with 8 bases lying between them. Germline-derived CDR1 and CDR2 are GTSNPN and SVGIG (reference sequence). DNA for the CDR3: TGTGCCTGGATTGCCATCAACACTGAAGCTTTCTTT. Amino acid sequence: CAWIAINTEAFF.

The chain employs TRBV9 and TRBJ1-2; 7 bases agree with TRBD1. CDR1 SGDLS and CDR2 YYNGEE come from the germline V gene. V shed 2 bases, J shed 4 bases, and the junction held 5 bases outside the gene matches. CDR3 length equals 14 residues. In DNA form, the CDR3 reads TGTGCCAGCAGCGTGGAGGGGGCAGGCTATGGCTACACCTTC. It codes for CASSVEGAGYGYTF.

In DNA, the CDR3 is TGTGCCAGCAGTGAGATGGAGGGGGATGAGCAGTTCTTC. This encodes CASSEMEGDEQFF. The chain couples TRBV2 to TRBJ2-1; D tentatively reads TRBD1 or TRBD2 (6 bases each). CDR1 is SNHLY, CDR2 FYNNEI, per germline. V was clipped by 3 bases and J by 8 bases, with 11 bases between them. The CDR3 runs to 13 residues.

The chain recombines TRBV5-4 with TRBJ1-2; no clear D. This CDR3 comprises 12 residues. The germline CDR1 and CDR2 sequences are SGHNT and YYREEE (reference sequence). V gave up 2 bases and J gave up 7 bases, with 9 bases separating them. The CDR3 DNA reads TGTGCCAGCAGCTTTGGGAGATCTGGCTACACCTTC. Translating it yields CASSFGRSGYTF.

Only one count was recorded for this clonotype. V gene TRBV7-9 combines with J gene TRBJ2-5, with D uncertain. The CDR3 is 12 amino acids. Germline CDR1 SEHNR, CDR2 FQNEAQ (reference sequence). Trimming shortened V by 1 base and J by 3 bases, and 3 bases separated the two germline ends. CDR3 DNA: TGTGCCAGCAGCTTAGGGGAAGAGACCCAGTACTTC. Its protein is CASSLGEETQYF.

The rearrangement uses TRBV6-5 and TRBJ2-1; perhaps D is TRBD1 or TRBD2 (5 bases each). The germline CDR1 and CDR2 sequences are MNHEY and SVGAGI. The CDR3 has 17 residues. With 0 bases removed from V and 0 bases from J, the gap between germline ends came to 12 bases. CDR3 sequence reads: CASSYSMYGTSYNEQFF. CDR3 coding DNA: TGTGCCAGCAGTTACTCCATGTATGGGACCTCCTACAATGAGCAGTTCTTC.

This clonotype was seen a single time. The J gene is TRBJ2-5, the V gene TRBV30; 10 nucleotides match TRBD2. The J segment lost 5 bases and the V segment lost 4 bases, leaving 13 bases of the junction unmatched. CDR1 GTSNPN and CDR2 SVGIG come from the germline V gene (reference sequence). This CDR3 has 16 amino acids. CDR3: CAWTFAAGGPWETQYF. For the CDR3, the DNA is TGTGCCTGGACCTTCGCAGCGGGAGGGCCTTGGGAGACCCAGTACTTC. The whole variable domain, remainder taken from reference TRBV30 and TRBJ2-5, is SQTIHQWPATLVQPVGSPLSLECTVEGTSNPNLYWYRQAAGRGLQLLFYSVGIGQISSEVPQNLSASRPQDRQFILSSKKLLLSDSGFYLCAWTFAAGGPWETQYFGPGTRLLVL.

The DNA of the CDR3 is TGTGCCAGCAGTTCACTAGCGGGAGTATCAGATACGCAGTATTTT. This codes for CASSSLAGVSDTQYF. The chain couples TRBV27 to TRBJ2-3; 11 bases line up with TRBD2. Germline CDR1 MNHEY, CDR2 SMNVEV (reference sequence). The ends lost 4 bases at V and 4 bases at J; junction bases unmatched: 4. The CDR3 consists of 15 residues.

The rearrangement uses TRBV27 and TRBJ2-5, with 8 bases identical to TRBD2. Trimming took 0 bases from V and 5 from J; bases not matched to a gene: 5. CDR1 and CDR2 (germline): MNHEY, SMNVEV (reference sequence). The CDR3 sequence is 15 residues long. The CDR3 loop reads CASSLSAGGAETQYF. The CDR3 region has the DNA TGTGCCAGCAGTTTATCGGCCGGGGGGGCGGAGACCCAGTACTTC.

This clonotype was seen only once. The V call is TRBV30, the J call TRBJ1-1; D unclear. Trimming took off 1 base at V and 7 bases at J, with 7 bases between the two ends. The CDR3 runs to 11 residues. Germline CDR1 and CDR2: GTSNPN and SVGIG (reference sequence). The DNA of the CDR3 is TGTGCCTGGAGTGGGCGTATTGAAGCTTTCTTT. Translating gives CAWSGRIEAFF.

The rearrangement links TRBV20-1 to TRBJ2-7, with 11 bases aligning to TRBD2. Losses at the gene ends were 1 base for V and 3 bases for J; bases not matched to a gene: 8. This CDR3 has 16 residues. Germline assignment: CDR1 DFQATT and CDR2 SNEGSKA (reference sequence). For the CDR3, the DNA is TGCAGTGCTAGAGTGGTCCCCACTAGCGGGGGCTACGAGCAGTACTTC. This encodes CSARVVPTSGGYEQYF.

For the CDR3, the DNA is TGTGCCAGCTCACCACCCGGCAAAGGGAATTCACCCCTCCACTTT. It encodes CASSPPGKGNSPLHF. J is TRBJ1-6 and V is TRBV18; no clear D. This CDR3 comprises 15 residues. The V end lost 0 bases, the J end lost 7 bases, and 10 bases lay between the germline ends. Germline CDR1 reads KGHSH; CDR2 reads LQKENI.

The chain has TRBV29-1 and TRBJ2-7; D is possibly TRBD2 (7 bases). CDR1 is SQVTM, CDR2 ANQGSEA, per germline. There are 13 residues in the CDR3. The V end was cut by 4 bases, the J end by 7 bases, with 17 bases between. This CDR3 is CSVAGGGGGEQYF. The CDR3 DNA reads TGCAGCGTTGCAGGTGGGGGAGGGGGAGAGCAGTACTTC.

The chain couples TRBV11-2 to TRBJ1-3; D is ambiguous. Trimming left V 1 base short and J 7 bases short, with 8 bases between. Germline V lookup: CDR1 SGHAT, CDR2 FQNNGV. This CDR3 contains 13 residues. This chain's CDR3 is CASSLASDNTIYF. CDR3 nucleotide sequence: TGTGCCAGCAGCTTAGCGAGTGACAACACCATATATTTT.

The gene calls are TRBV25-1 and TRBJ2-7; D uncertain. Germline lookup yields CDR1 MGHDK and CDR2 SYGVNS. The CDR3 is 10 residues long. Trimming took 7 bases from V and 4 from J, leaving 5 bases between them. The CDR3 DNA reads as TGTGCCAGCATGGGTTACGAGCAGTACTTC. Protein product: CASMGYEQYF.

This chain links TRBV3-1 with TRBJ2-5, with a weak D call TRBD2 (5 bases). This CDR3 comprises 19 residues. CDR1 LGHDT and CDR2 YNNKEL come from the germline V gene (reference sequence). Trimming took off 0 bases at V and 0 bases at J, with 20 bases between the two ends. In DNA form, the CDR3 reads TGTGCCAGCAGCCAAGAATCCCCTTCTACCGACTATTACCAAGAGACCCAGTACTTC. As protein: CASSQESPSTDYYQETQYF.

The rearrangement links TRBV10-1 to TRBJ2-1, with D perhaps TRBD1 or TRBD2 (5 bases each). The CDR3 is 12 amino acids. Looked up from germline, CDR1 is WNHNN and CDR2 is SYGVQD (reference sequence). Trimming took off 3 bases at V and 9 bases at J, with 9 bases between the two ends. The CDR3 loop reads CASSDGAGEQFF. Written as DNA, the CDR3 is TGCGCCAGCAGTGATGGGGCGGGTGAGCAGTTCTTC.

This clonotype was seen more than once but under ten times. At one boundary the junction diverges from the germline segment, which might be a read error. CDR3 region: CASSVTGIDQPQHF. CDR3 nucleotide sequence: TGTGCCAGCAGCGTAACAGGGATTGATCAGCCCCAGCATTTT. The V gene is TRBV7-3, the J gene TRBJ1-5, with a tentative D call TRBD1 (6 bases). The CDR3 length is 14 residues. Germline lookup yields CDR1 SGHTA and CDR2 FQGTGA. Combining the CDR3 with reference TRBV7-3 and TRBJ1-5 gives the whole variable domain GAGVSQTPSNKVTEKGKYVELRCDPISGHTALYWYRQSLGQGPEFLIYFQGTGAADDSGLPNDRFFAVRPEGSVSTLKIQRTERGDSAVYLCASSVTGIDQPQHFGDGTRLSIL.

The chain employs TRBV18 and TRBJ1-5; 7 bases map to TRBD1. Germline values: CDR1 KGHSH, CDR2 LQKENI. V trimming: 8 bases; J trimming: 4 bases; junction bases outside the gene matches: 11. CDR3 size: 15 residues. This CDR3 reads CASPKGAAQNQPQHF. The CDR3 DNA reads TGTGCCAGCCCGAAGGGGGCAGCGCAGAATCAGCCCCAGCATTTT.

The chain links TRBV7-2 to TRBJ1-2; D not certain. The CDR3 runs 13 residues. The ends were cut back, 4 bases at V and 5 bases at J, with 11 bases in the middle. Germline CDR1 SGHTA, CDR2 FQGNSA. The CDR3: CASSSTFAYGYTF. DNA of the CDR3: TGTGCCAGCAGCTCGACCTTCGCTTATGGCTACACCTTC.

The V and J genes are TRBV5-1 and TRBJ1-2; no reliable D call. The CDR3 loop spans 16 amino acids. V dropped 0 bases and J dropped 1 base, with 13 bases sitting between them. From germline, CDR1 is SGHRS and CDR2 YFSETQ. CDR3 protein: CASSLEPGEFNYGYTF. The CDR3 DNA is TGCGCCAGCAGCTTGGAGCCAGGAGAGTTTAACTATGGCTACACCTTC.